The 24 T cell receptor beta chains below were found in one sample sequenced in a study of blood T cell repertoires in COVID-19. Profiled with immunoSEQ multiplex PCR; TCRdb holds only in-frame clones, not every one. The sample has roughly 70,000 clones, about 91% seen once. Sequencing was done on a sample of peripheral blood. These receptors originate from a human donor with active COVID-19. The donor label of this sample is uncertain.

The genes are TRBV27 and TRBJ2-6, with D possibly TRBD1 on 5 matching bases. CDR1 is MNHEY and CDR2 is SMNVEV in the germline V gene (reference sequence). This CDR3 is built from 16 residues. Trimming removed 3 bases at V and 3 bases at J, with 12 bases between. The CDR3 DNA is TGTGCCAGCAGTTTGCAGGGAAGAGGTGGGGCCAACGTCCTGACTTTC. Residues: CASSLQGRGGANVLTF.

Written as DNA, the CDR3 is TGTGCCAGCAGCCCGGCCCCGGGACAGGGGACTACAGATACGCAGTATTTT. Its translation: CASSPAPGQGTTDTQYF. This chain connects TRBV7-2 to TRBJ2-3; 10 nucleotides match TRBD1. V lost 5 bases to trimming and J lost 3 bases; unmatched junction nucleotides: 11. Germline V lookup: CDR1 SGHTA, CDR2 FQGNSA. The CDR3 totals 17 residues. Variable domain in full (rest from reference TRBV7-2 and TRBJ2-3): GAGVSQSPSNKVTEKGKDVELRCDPISGHTALYWYRQSLGQGLEFLIYFQGNSAPDKSGLPSDRFSAERTGGSVSTLTIQRTQQEDSAVYLCASSPAPGQGTTDTQYFGPGTRLTVL.

J is TRBJ1-5 and V is TRBV7-2; 9 bases map to TRBD1. The CDR3 runs to 17 residues. V shed 0 bases, J shed 6 bases, and the junction held 9 bases outside the gene matches. CDR1 and CDR2 (germline): SGHTA, FQGNSA. CDR3 bases: TGTGCCAGCAGCTTAGCCCCTACAGGGGGCAGCGGTCAGCCCCAGCATTTT. Translated: CASSLAPTGGSGQPQHF.

This chain joins TRBV20-1 and TRBJ2-7; D remains unclear. Trimming stripped 5 bases from V and 7 bases from J, with 12 bases between. There are 11 residues in the CDR3. CDR1 and CDR2 from the germline V gene are DFQATT and SNEGSKA (reference sequence). Here the CDR3 reads CSADIRREQYF. Here the CDR3 DNA reads TGCAGTGCTGACATCCGACGGGAGCAGTACTTC.

This clone is a singleton in its sample. The genes are TRBV9 and TRBJ2-1; no firm D call. Germline-derived CDR1 and CDR2 are SGDLS and YYNGEE. This CDR3 comprises 15 residues. The V end lost 3 bases, the J end lost 7 bases, and 17 bases lay between the germline ends. The chain's CDR3 is CASSASIGWRNEQFF. As DNA, the CDR3 is TGTGCCAGCAGCGCATCTATCGGGTGGAGAAATGAGCAGTTCTTC.

This clone was observed a single time. As DNA, the CDR3 is TGTGCCAGCAGCCAGGACAGGGTCTCCGGAAACACCATATATTTT. The encoded protein is CASSQDRVSGNTIYF. This chain joins TRBV14 and TRBJ1-3; 8 positions agree with TRBD1. Germline V gene sequence: CDR1 SGHDN, CDR2 FVKESK. After removal of 3 bases from V and 4 bases from J, the junction contained 5 bases not matched to a gene. The CDR3 runs to 15 residues.

The chain is built from TRBV7-9 and TRBJ2-2, with TRBD2 identical over 10 bases. The V and J ends lost 2 bases and 5 bases, in that order; junction bases with no gene match: 11. CDR3 length: 18 amino acids. The germline gives CDR1 SEHNR, CDR2 FQNEAQ (reference sequence). This chain's CDR3 is CASSLLSLAGVGTGELFF. In DNA form, the CDR3 reads TGTGCCAGCAGCTTATTATCCCTAGCGGGAGTTGGGACCGGGGAGCTGTTTTTT.

This chain uses TRBV6-5 with TRBJ1-2; no reliable D call. Germline values: CDR1 MNHEY, CDR2 SVGAGI. V was pared by 2 bases and J by 3 bases, with 7 bases between. The CDR3 spans 13 residues. This CDR3 is CASSYGGYYGYTF. The DNA for the CDR3 is TGTGCCAGCAGTTACGGCGGATACTATGGCTACACCTTC.

The chain combines TRBV24-1 with TRBJ1-5; D unresolved. CDR1 and CDR2 from the germline V gene are KGHDR and SFDVKD. V was clipped by 5 bases and J by 0 bases, with 7 bases between them. This CDR3 is 14 amino acids long. This chain's CDR3 is CATSAYYSNQPQHF. In nucleotides, the CDR3 is TGTGCCACCAGTGCGTACTATAGCAATCAGCCCCAGCATTTT.

The rearrangement links TRBV19 to TRBJ1-5, with a weak D call TRBD1 (5 bases). CDR3 length equals 14 residues. Germline CDR1 reads LNHDA; CDR2 reads SQIVND (reference sequence). Trimming left V 3 bases short and J 2 bases short, with 8 bases between. The CDR3 spells CASSMGQGNQPQHF. The DNA of the CDR3 is TGTGCCAGTAGTATGGGGCAGGGCAATCAGCCCCAGCATTTT. The whole variable domain, remainder taken from reference TRBV19 and TRBJ1-5, is DGGITQSPKYLFRKEGQNVTLSCEQNLNHDAMYWYRQDPGQGLRLIYYSQIVNDFQKGDIAEGYSVSREKKESFPLTVTSAQKNPTAFYLCASSMGQGNQPQHFGDGTRLSIL.

The V call is TRBV18, the J call TRBJ2-5; TRBD1 agrees at 7 bases. This CDR3 spans 14 amino acids. The V and J ends lost 2 bases and 5 bases, in that order; junction bases with no gene match: 5. The germline V gene has CDR1 KGHSH and CDR2 LQKENI. The CDR3 bases are TGTGCCAGCTCACCAGTCGACAGGGTGGAGACCCAGTACTTC. Translating it yields CASSPVDRVETQYF. The variable domain in full, completed from reference TRBV18 and TRBJ2-5, reads NAGVMQNPRHLVRRRGQEARLRCSPMKGHSHVYWYRQLPEEGLKFMVYLQKENIIDESGMPKERFSAEFPKEGPSILRIQQVVRGDSAAYFCASSPVDRVETQYFGPGTRLLVL.

The J gene is TRBJ1-1, the V gene TRBV4-1; 9 nucleotides agree with TRBD1. V gave up 4 bases and J gave up 3 bases; unmatched junction bases: 9. This CDR3 is 16 amino acids long. CDR1 and CDR2 from the germline V gene are MGHRA and YSYEKL. CDR3 in amino acids: CASSRGQGIPDTEAFF. In DNA form, the CDR3 reads TGCGCCAGCAGCCGAGGACAGGGGATACCCGACACTGAAGCTTTCTTT.

The chain combines TRBV7-2 with TRBJ2-1, with 13 nucleotides matching TRBD2. This CDR3 has 18 amino acids. Germline V gene sequence: CDR1 SGHTA, CDR2 FQGNSA. V shed 3 bases, J shed 7 bases, and the junction held 12 bases outside the gene matches. CDR3 sequence (DNA): TGTGCCAGCAGCTTCCCTGGACTAGCGGGAGTGGGTAGGAATGAGCAGTTCTTC. This encodes CASSFPGLAGVGRNEQFF.

V and J are TRBV6-5 and TRBJ2-5, with 7 nucleotides matching TRBD1. The CDR3 spans 13 residues. With 10 bases clipped from V and 2 bases from J, the junction kept 7 bases outside the gene matches. Germline CDR1 MNHEY, CDR2 SVGAGI. CDR3 region: CATQRGQQETQYF. The DNA of the CDR3 is TGTGCCACCCAAAGGGGACAGCAAGAGACCCAGTACTTC.

This chain joins TRBV18 and TRBJ1-3; 8 positions match TRBD1. Germline-derived CDR1 and CDR2 are KGHSH and LQKENI. Trimming at V came to 6 bases and at J to 2 bases, leaving 9 bases not matched to a gene. This CDR3 has 16 residues. Here the CDR3 DNA reads TGTGCCAGCTCGCCGACAGGGGAGAACCCTGGAAACACCATATATTTT. This sequence encodes CASSPTGENPGNTIYF.

V is TRBV5-1 and J is TRBJ2-7; possibly TRBD2 for D (6 bases). The germline CDR1 and CDR2 sequences are SGHRS and YFSETQ. This CDR3 comprises 15 residues. The V end lost 4 bases, the J end lost 2 bases, and 16 bases lay between the germline ends. This CDR3 is CASSPTGTGAYEQYF. In nucleotides, the CDR3 is TGCGCCAGCAGCCCTACCGGGACGGGGGCCTACGAGCAGTACTTC.

The chain links TRBV7-3 to TRBJ2-1; D is perhaps TRBD2 (5 bases). V lost 2 bases and J lost 1, with 9 bases in between. Germline V CDR1 and CDR2: SGHTA, FQGTGA. The CDR3 is 15 amino acids. The CDR3 DNA is TGTGCCAGCAGCTTACGTAGCGCATCCTACAATGAGCAGTTCTTC. Its translation is CASSLRSASYNEQFF.

This chain links TRBV28 with TRBJ1-2; D remains ambiguous. V lost 5 bases to trimming and J lost 5 bases, with 12 bases between them. CDR1 is MDHEN, CDR2 SYDVKM, per germline. CDR3 size: 13 residues. The DNA for the CDR3 is TGTGCCAGCAGTACCGCCGGGAGGTATGGCTACACCTTC. Translation gives CASSTAGRYGYTF.

In this sample, this clone turned up a few times. The V gene is TRBV7-9, the J gene TRBJ2-2, with 9 bases aligning to TRBD2. The CDR3 consists of 15 residues. In germline, CDR1 is SEHNR, CDR2 FQNEAQ (reference sequence). V was pared by 1 base and J by 6 bases, with 3 bases of the junction left unmatched. The CDR3 coding sequence is TGTGCCAGCAGCTTAGGTAGCGGGAGTGCCGGGGAGCTGTTTTTT. Translating it yields CASSLGSGSAGELFF.

The chain combines TRBV11-2 with TRBJ2-5; 8 bases map to TRBD1. The ends lost 0 bases at V and 5 bases at J; junction bases unmatched: 5. The germline V gene has CDR1 SGHAT and CDR2 FQNNGV. The CDR3 covers 15 residues. DNA for the CDR3: TGTGCCAGCAGCTTAGAGAGACAGGGGTGGGAGACCCAGTACTTC. Translated, it gives CASSLERQGWETQYF.

The CDR3 is CASSIENRDREKLFF. The CDR3 coding sequence is TGTGCCAGTAGTATAGAAAACCGGGACAGAGAAAAACTGTTTTTT. This chain links TRBV19 with TRBJ1-4; TRBD1 matches 7 bases. V trimming: 0 bases; J trimming: 8 bases; junction bases outside the gene matches: 6. The CDR3 length is 15 residues. The germline V gene has CDR1 LNHDA and CDR2 SQIVND (reference sequence). The variable domain in full, completed from reference TRBV19 and TRBJ1-4, reads DGGITQSPKYLFRKEGQNVTLSCEQNLNHDAMYWYRQDPGQGLRLIYYSQIVNDFQKGDIAEGYSVSREKKESFPLTVTSAQKNPTAFYLCASSIENRDREKLFFGSGTQLSVL.

The rearrangement uses TRBV4-3 and TRBJ1-4; possible D gene TRBD1, 5 bases. V dropped 2 bases and J dropped 0 bases, with 16 bases sitting between them. This CDR3 is built from 18 residues. CDR1 and CDR2 from the germline V gene are LGHNA and YSLEER. Here the CDR3 reads CASSQLKTAGATNEKLFF. The CDR3 DNA follows: TGCGCCAGCAGCCAATTGAAGACAGCGGGAGCAACTAATGAAAAACTGTTTTTT.

CDR3 DNA: TGCGCCAGCAGCTTGGGGGGTGACAGTGCCCGGTCACCCCTCCACTTT. Protein sequence: CASSLGGDSARSPLHF. J is TRBJ1-6 and V is TRBV5-1, with D possibly being TRBD1 (5 bases). Trimming took 0 bases from V and 10 from J, leaving 17 bases between them. CDR1 is SGHRS, CDR2 YFSETQ, per germline. The CDR3 runs 16 residues.

The CDR3 here is CASSLGLGAETQYF. For the CDR3, the DNA is TGTGCCAGCAGCTTAGGGTTGGGAGCGGAGACCCAGTACTTC. V is TRBV11-3 and J is TRBJ2-5, with a weak D call TRBD2 (5 bases). Deletions cut 1 base from V and 5 bases from J, with 11 bases between. The CDR3 consists of 14 residues. Germline V lookup: CDR1 SGHNT, CDR2 YENEEA.